One sample yielded the 16 T cell receptor beta chains listed below, sequenced in a study of cytomegalovirus exposure and HLA in healthy donors (dated by TCRdb to 2016 to 2017). Libraries were prepared through the immunoSEQ multiplex PCR assay. The multiplex PCR relied on a mix of 60 forward primers for TCR Vbeta segments and 13 reverse primers for TCR Jbeta segments. The table comes from immuneACCESS by way of TCRdb, which keeps in-frame sequences with V and J called. Part of the clones is missing from these tables; in studies checked, under half for an unresolved V gene and the rest for unknown reasons. Across this sample there are 150,000 or so clones, with almost 80% seen only once. Roughly 13% of the sample belongs to the ten largest clones. Source material: PBMCs. Source of these receptors: a man aged 50-59 years in good health and CMV-seropositive.

The genes are TRBV19 and TRBJ2-7; D is unresolved. CDR1 is LNHDA and CDR2 is SQIVND in the germline V gene (reference sequence). V dropped 1 base and J dropped 2 bases, with 21 bases sitting between them. The CDR3 sequence is 18 residues long. The CDR3 spells CASSIAASRYKPAYEQYF. CDR3 DNA: TGTGCCAGTAGTATAGCCGCCAGTCGTTACAAACCAGCCTACGAGCAGTACTTC.

This chain uses TRBV7-2 with TRBJ1-6; 10 nucleotides match TRBD1. Trimming took 1 base from V and 7 from J; bases not matched to a gene: 1. Per germline, CDR1 SGHTA and CDR2 FQGNSA. This CDR3 region has 15 residues. CDR3 amino acids: CASSLGDRGNSPLHF. CDR3 bases: TGTGCCAGCAGCTTAGGGGACAGGGGAAATTCACCCCTCCACTTT.

This chain links TRBV28 with TRBJ2-7; 12 nucleotides agree with TRBD1. CDR3 length: 15 residues. In germline, CDR1 is MDHEN, CDR2 SYDVKM. V lost 5 bases to trimming and J lost 3 bases; unmatched junction nucleotides: 5. The CDR3, as DNA: TGTGCCAGCAGTGCCGGGACAGGGGGCGGCTACGAGCAGTACTTC. It translates to CASSAGTGGGYEQYF.

The rearrangement links TRBV15 to TRBJ1-5, with 7 nucleotides matching TRBD1. After removal of 2 bases from V and 3 bases from J, the junction contained 7 bases not matched to a gene. The CDR3 totals 16 residues. The germline gives CDR1 LNHNV, CDR2 YYDKDF (reference sequence). CDR3 sequence: CATSRTQGMVNQPQHF. In nucleotides, the CDR3 is TGTGCCACCAGCAGAACACAGGGGATGGTCAATCAGCCCCAGCATTTT.

V and J are TRBV18 and TRBJ1-3, with a tentative D call TRBD1 (6 bases). Between the trimmed V and J ends, which lost 3 bases and 4 bases, there was a span of 19 bases. CDR1 and CDR2 from the germline V gene are KGHSH and LQKENI. The CDR3 consists of 17 residues. The chain's CDR3 is CASSPRTAGGGGNTIYF. DNA of the CDR3: TGTGCCAGCTCACCCCGGACAGCCGGCGGTGGAGGAAACACCATATATTTT.

This chain joins TRBV2 and TRBJ1-5; D is unclear. Between the trimmed V and J ends, which lost 1 base and 4 bases, there was a span of 8 bases. This CDR3 is 14 amino acids long. The germline CDR1 and CDR2 sequences are SNHLY and FYNNEI. The CDR3 bases are TGTGCCAGCAGTGAAGAGGGAGGGAATCAGCCCCAGCATTTT. Its protein is CASSEEGGNQPQHF.

The gene calls are TRBV5-6 and TRBJ2-5; possible D gene TRBD2, 7 bases. Germline assignment: CDR1 SGHDT and CDR2 YYEEEE. This CDR3 has 15 residues. Trimming stripped 0 bases from V and 4 bases from J, with 13 bases between. CDR3 amino acids: CASSLGRGLRETQYF. The CDR3 DNA reads TGTGCCAGCAGCTTGGGGCGGGGGCTCAGAGAGACCCAGTACTTC.

The rearrangement uses TRBV11-2 and TRBJ2-2; 8 nucleotides agree with TRBD1. CDR3 size: 16 residues. J gave up 6 bases and V 1 base, and 7 bases lay outside the gene matches. Germline CDR1 is SGHAT and CDR2 is FQNNGV. CDR3 amino acids: CASSLGRGLSAGELFF. The CDR3 DNA reads as TGTGCCAGCAGCTTAGGCAGGGGGCTAAGCGCCGGGGAGCTGTTTTTT.

This chain joins TRBV6-6 and TRBJ2-3; 14 bases match TRBD2. Unmatched junction bases numbered 2, after V lost 8 bases and J lost 4 bases. Germline V gene sequence: CDR1 MNHNY, CDR2 SVGAGI (reference sequence). The CDR3 is 14 amino acids. Here the CDR3 reads CASLTSGGADTQYF. The CDR3 DNA reads TGTGCCAGCTTGACTAGCGGGGGGGCAGATACGCAGTATTTT.

This chain connects TRBV6-1 to TRBJ2-1; weak D call: TRBD1 (6 bases). V lost 2 bases and J lost 0, with 8 bases in between. CDR1 MNHNS and CDR2 SASEGT come from the germline V gene. The CDR3 is made up of 15 amino acids. The CDR3 region is CASSERGGSYNEQFF. CDR3 nucleotide sequence: TGTGCCAGCAGTGAACGAGGGGGCTCCTACAATGAGCAGTTCTTC.

V gene TRBV5-4 combines with J gene TRBJ1-1, with TRBD1 matching over 10 bases. Germline trimming cut 0 bases from V and 1 base from J; bases unmatched to any gene: 3. Germline V CDR1 and CDR2: SGHNT, YYREEE (reference sequence). The CDR3 covers 16 residues. The CDR3 region is CASSLGQGAGNTEAFF. The DNA of the CDR3 is TGTGCCAGCAGCTTGGGACAGGGGGCAGGGAACACTGAAGCTTTCTTT.

This chain uses TRBV28 with TRBJ2-7, with a weak D call TRBD2 (6 bases). The germline CDR1 and CDR2 sequences are MDHEN and SYDVKM. This CDR3 is built from 12 residues. CDR3 loop: CASGRQFYEQYF. DNA for the CDR3: TGTGCATCGGGGAGGCAGTTCTACGAGCAGTACTTC.

The rearrangement links TRBV28 to TRBJ1-2, with TRBD1 matching over 11 bases. V trimming: 3 bases; J trimming: 6 bases; junction bases outside the gene matches: 3. The CDR3 is 14 residues long. Looked up from germline, CDR1 is MDHEN and CDR2 is SYDVKM. The CDR3 sequence: CASSLGQGENGYTF. The DNA of the CDR3 is TGTGCCAGCAGTTTGGGACAGGGGGAGAATGGCTACACCTTC.

This clone was seen a handful of times. The chain is built from TRBV27 and TRBJ2-1, with 8 bases identical to TRBD2. J lost 3 bases, V lost 5 bases, and 6 bases had no gene match. CDR1 and CDR2 (germline): MNHEY, SMNVEV (reference sequence). This CDR3 has 15 residues. CDR3: CASSPREGFYNEQFF. Here the CDR3 DNA reads TGTGCCAGCAGTCCCCGGGAGGGCTTCTACAATGAGCAGTTCTTC.

The chain has TRBV7-2 and TRBJ1-1; possibly TRBD1 for D (6 bases). Trimming left V 5 bases short and J 6 bases short, with 16 bases between. Germline V gene lookup returns CDR1 SGHTA and CDR2 FQGNSA. CDR3 length equals 14 residues. The CDR3 DNA sequence: TGTGCCAGCAGCCTTGGGGGCGGGGGCTCTGAAGCTTTCTTT. This translates into CASSLGGGGSEAFF.

The chain is built from TRBV28 and TRBJ2-4, with 14 positions matching TRBD2. After removal of 6 bases from V and 7 bases from J, the junction contained 8 bases not matched to a gene. The germline gives CDR1 MDHEN, CDR2 SYDVKM. The CDR3 contains 16 residues. CDR3 DNA: TGTGCCAGCAGGGGACTAGCGGGGGTTGGCGGGAACATTCAGTACTTC. Translated: CASRGLAGVGGNIQYF.